What follows is one TCR beta chain and its context. Its antigen target is currently unknown. No per-base quality is available; no much larger clone lies one base away. Libraries were constructed by the immunoSEQ multiplex PCR assay. The study's own analysis went as follows. To diagnose cytomegalovirus status from the catalog of TCR beta chain sequences, a statistical classification framework was built. In its TCRdb copy, this immuneACCESS table keeps in-frame sequences only and misses some clones. Where compared with another copy, unresolved V genes explain less than half of these, and the others have no known cause. V and J calls and clone size are given by that table; D and trimming were obtained from the DNA. The sample table records some 170,000 clones; roughly 86% of these occur just once. 4.2% of the sample is held by the ten biggest clonotypes. Inclusive of the bounding cysteine and phenylalanine, the CDR3 is 16 residues long. Here the CDR3 DNA is all that survives: 48 bases in frame from base 1. The germline V gene (reference sequence) supplies CDR1 SGHNT and CDR2 YYREEE. Ends trimmed: V by 2 bases, J by 6 bases; bases unmatched to a gene: 12.

This sample was included in a study of cytomegalovirus exposure and HLA in healthy donors (dated by TCRdb to about 2017). At the level of the whole study: According to a later analysis, the 120 or so validation repertoires were produced on the same platform as the 680 or so repertoires of the first cohort. The study aimed to test whether signatures of past pathogen exposure could be identified by cataloging public T cell receptors. Along with the approximately 650-subject first cohort, a separate validation cohort of 120 different subjects was used. To predict cytomegalovirus infection status, the study brought together high-throughput TCR immunosequencing, statistical association of individual TCRs with disease status, and machine learning.

Results the study describes overall, beyond this receptor: In a later analysis, TCRs clustered in the first cohort were found to also tend to co-occur in the roughly 130 validation repertoires, with 94% of cluster scores above 0. Cytomegalovirus status was reported to be diagnosed by the classifier with high specificity and sensitivity in both the original and validation cohorts. The authors suggested that the approach could potentially be extended to other disease states and immunological phenotypes. In vitro tests confirmed that a few of the cytomegalovirus-associated TCR beta chains recognize cytomegalovirus antigens. While some public TCRs were present in many individuals, most TCR sequences turned up only very rarely across donors. The study listed 150 to 200 TCR beta chains as associated with cytomegalovirus. All 130 or so repertoires were used to score co-occurrence in the validation cohort in a later analysis, because that analysis had no HLA typing for the cohort.

Donors formed part of the validation cohort, which comprised fewer than 150 subjects and was distinct from the first cohort of under 850 subjects. The sequencing sample was made of PBMCs. The chain is assembled from TRBV5-4 and TRBJ2-3, with 7 central nucleotides matching TRBD2. The clonotype comes from a man aged 18 to 29 in good health and CMV-seropositive. The CDR3 is CASSFGTTPSGDTQYF. The nucleotide sequence is TGTGCCAGCAGCTTTGGGACTACTCCGTCCGGTGATACGCAGTATTTT.